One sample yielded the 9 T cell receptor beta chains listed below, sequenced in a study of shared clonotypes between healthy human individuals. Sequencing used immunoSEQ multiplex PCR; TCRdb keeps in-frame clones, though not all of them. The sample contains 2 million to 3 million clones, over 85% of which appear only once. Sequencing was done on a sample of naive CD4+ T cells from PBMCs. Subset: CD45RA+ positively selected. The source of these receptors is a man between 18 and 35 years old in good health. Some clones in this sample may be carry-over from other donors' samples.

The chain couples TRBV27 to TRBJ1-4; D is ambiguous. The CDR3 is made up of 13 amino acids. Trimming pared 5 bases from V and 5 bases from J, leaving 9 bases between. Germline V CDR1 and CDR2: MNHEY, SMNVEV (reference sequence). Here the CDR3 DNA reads TGTGCCAGCAGTCTGAACTGGAATGAAAAACTGTTTTTT. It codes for CASSLNWNEKLFF.

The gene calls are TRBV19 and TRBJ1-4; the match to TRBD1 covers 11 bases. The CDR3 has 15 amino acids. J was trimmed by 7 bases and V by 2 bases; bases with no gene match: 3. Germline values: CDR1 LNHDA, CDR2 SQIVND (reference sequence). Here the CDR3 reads CASSIWTGGIEKLFF. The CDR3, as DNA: TGTGCCAGTAGTATATGGACAGGGGGCATTGAAAAACTGTTTTTT.

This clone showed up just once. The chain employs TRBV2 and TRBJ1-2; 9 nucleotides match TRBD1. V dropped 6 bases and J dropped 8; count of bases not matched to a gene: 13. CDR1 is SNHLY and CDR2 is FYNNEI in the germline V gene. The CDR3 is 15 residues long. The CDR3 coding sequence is TGTGCCAGCAGAGACAGGGGGATCTATAGTCGGGGCTACACCTTC. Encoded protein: CASRDRGIYSRGYTF.

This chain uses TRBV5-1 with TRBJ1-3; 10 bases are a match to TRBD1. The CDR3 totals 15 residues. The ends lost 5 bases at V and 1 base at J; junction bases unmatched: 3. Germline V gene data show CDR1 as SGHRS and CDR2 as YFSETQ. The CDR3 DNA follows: TGCGCCAGCAGTCCGGGACAGGGGTCTGGAAACACCATATATTTT. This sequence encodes CASSPGQGSGNTIYF.

CDR3 sequence (DNA): TGCGCCAGCAGCTTGGGGTGGACTAGCGGGAGCACAGATACGCAGTATTTT. Protein product: CASSLGWTSGSTDTQYF. The chain uses TRBV5-1 and TRBJ2-3; 11 nucleotides line up with TRBD2. Germline V gene sequence: CDR1 SGHRS, CDR2 YFSETQ. The CDR3 length is 17 residues. Trimming cost V 0 bases and J 0 bases; bases outside gene matches: 3.

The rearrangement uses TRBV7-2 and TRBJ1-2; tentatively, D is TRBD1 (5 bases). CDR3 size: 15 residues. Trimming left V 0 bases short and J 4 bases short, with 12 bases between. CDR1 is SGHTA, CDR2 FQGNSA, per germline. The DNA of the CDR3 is TGTGCCAGCAGCTTAGCCGGGACGGAGAGCTATGGCTACACCTTC. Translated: CASSLAGTESYGYTF.

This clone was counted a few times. Written as DNA, the CDR3 is TGCAGTGCCGTAGCGGTCAAGGGCTACACCTTC. It encodes CSAVAVKGYTF. This rearrangement joins TRBV20-1 to TRBJ1-2, with D unresolved. V lost 6 bases, J lost 8 bases, and 13 bases lay in between. The V gene's germline CDR1 is DFQATT and CDR2 SNEGSKA (reference sequence). The CDR3 spans 11 residues.

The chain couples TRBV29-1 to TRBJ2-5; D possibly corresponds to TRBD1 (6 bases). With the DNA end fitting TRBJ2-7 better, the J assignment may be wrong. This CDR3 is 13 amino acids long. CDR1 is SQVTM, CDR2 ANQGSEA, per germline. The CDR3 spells CSGSRTGSYEQYF. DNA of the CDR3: TGCAGCGGGTCACGTACAGGGTCCTACGAGCAGTACTTC.

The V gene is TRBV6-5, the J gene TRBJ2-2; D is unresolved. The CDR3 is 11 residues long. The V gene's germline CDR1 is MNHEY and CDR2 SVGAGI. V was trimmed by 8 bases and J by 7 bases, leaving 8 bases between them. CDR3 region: CASHFLGELFF. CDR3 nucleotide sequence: TGTGCCAGCCATTTCCTCGGGGAGCTGTTTTTT.